The next 16 T cell receptor beta chains were all read from a single sample in a study of tumor and adjacent non-tumor tissue in lung cancer. RNA was extracted from bulk tissue without any cell sorting. A modified ARM-PCR protocol with three rounds of nested PCR amplified TCRbeta. A single record per CDR3 protein comes from TCRdb applying MiXCR to the multiplex PCR reads. This sample has around 86,000 distinct CDR3 sequences, with roughly 72% found just once. The sequenced sample consisted of lung tumor tissue. The receptors shown here come from a woman aged 40 to 50 with non-small cell lung cancer.

Note on this clonotype: A read error may account for a junction end that differs from germline. Here the CDR3 reads CASSFGAGQPQQF. The CDR3, as DNA: TGTGCCAGCAGTTTCGGGGCAGGTCAGCCCCAGCAATTT. The chain has TRBV12-3 or TRBV12-4 and TRBJ1-5; perhaps TRBD1 as D (5 bases). The CDR3 runs to 13 residues.

This clonotype came up once. CDR3 residues: CAIDNRAGQPQHF. DNA of the CDR3: TGTGCCATCGATAACAGGGCGGGACAGCCCCAGCATTTT. The chain carries TRBV12-3 or TRBV12-4 and TRBJ1-5; perhaps TRBD1 as D (6 bases). Trimming cost V 10 bases and J 7 bases, with 17 bases left between them. The CDR3 runs 13 residues.

A single count supports this clonotype. Since the CDR3 does not end with the conserved phenylalanine or tryptophan, this likely comes from a read error. The chain joins TRBV5-5 to TRBJ2-7; 12 nucleotides align to TRBD2. The CDR3 covers 14 residues. Germline CDR1 SGHKS, CDR2 YYEKEE (reference sequence). CDR3 in amino acids: CASSLAGGPYEQYI. CDR3 coding DNA: TGTGCAAGCAGTCTAGCGGGAGGGCCTTACGAGCAGTACATC.

Concerning this clonotype: Because the CDR3 is missing its conserved closing phenylalanine or tryptophan, this is likely a read error. V usage is TRBV12-3 or TRBV12-4 and J usage is TRBJ2-7, with 8 nucleotides matching TRBD2. V trimming: 1 base; J trimming: 6 bases; junction bases outside the gene matches: 8. The CDR3 runs 15 residues. The CDR3 nucleotides read TGTGCCAGCAGTTTAGATCGGGAGGGCCGCGGCGAGCAGTACATC. Translating it yields CASSLDREGRGEQYI.

CDR3 sequence: CASSPGRGCNEQFF. DNA of the CDR3: TGTGCCAGCAGTCCCGGACGGGGGTGCAATGAGCAGTTCTTC. The rearrangement uses TRBV11-3 and TRBJ2-1; possible D gene TRBD2, 6 bases. V was pared by 6 bases and J by 6 bases, with 15 bases between. Germline CDR1 is SGHNT and CDR2 is YENEEA. CDR3 length: 14 amino acids.

This clonotype was observed a few times. A much larger clone is a single base away; this may be a read error. V gene TRBV20-1 combines with J gene TRBJ1-4; 7 bases are shared with TRBD1. There are 15 residues in the CDR3. Germline CDR1 reads DFQATT; CDR2 reads SNEGSKA (reference sequence). The junction had 12 bases not matched to a gene; V was cut back by 3 bases and J by 8 bases. The DNA for the CDR3 is TGCAGTGCTAGTGCCTTCGGGACAGCAGCAGAAAAACTGTTTTTT. It codes for CSASAFGTAAEKLFF.

Of note for this clonotype: Because the CDR3 is missing its conserved closing phenylalanine or tryptophan, this is likely a read error. Because the CDR3's place on the DNA is in doubt, the DNA is left out and the CDR3 is given as listed by TCRdb. This chain links TRBV11-2 with TRBJ2-5; the table's TRBD1 call for D was not verified on the DNA. Germline CDR1 and CDR2: SGHAT and FQNNGV. The CDR3 has 15 residues if both end residues are counted. CDR3: CASSLATGVRETQYV.

This clonotype appeared a single time. The chain uses TRBV10-2 and TRBJ2-2; D is unresolved. The CDR3 sequence is 11 residues long. Per germline, CDR1 WSHSY and CDR2 SAAADI. Trimming took off 8 bases at V and 9 bases at J, with 10 bases between the two ends. Here the CDR3 reads CASRHTRELFF. The DNA of the CDR3 is TGCGCCAGCCGCCACACTAGGGAGCTGTTTTTT.

A word on this clonotype: The junction does not match germline at one end; this may be a read error. This chain connects TRBV11-2 to TRBJ2-4; 7 nucleotides align to TRBD2. CDR3 length equals 16 residues. Germline CDR1 and CDR2: SGHAT and FQNNGV. The CDR3 loop is CASSPGRELTNNIQYF. CDR3 sequence (DNA): TGTGCCAGCAGCCCGGGGCGGGAGTTAACCAACAACATTCAATACTTC. The complete variable domain, with remaining parts taken from reference TRBV11-2 and TRBJ2-4, reads EAGVAQSPRYKIIEKRQSVAFWCNPISGHATLYWYQQILGQGPKLLIQFQNNGVVDDSQLPKDRFSAERLKGVDSTLKIQPAKLEDSAVYLCASSPGRELTNNIQYFGAGTRLSVL.

J is TRBJ2-2 and V is TRBV29-1; D not resolved. Per the germline V gene, CDR1 is SQVTM and CDR2 is ANQGSEA. CDR3 length: 14 residues. V lost 5 bases, J lost 7 bases, and 17 bases lay in between. CDR3 sequence: CSVKGIPTGGELFF. In DNA form, the CDR3 reads TGCAGCGTTAAGGGCATCCCGACCGGCGGGGAGCTGTTTTTT.

The genes are TRBV11-3 and TRBJ2-3; no reliable D call. Germline CDR1 is SGHNT and CDR2 is YENEEA. CDR3 length: 13 residues. DNA of the CDR3: TGTGTCAGTAGCTTAATCCTCACAGATACGCAGTATTTT. Residues: CVSSLILTDTQYF.

This clonotype ranks as large (0.1 to 1%). The genes are TRBV11-2 and TRBJ2-3; TRBD2 agrees at 11 bases. V was clipped by 1 base and J by 3 bases; unmatched bases: 0. The length of the CDR3 is 15 residues. Germline V lookup: CDR1 SGHAT, CDR2 FQNNGV. In DNA, the CDR3 is TGTGCCAGCAGCTTAGGGACTAGCGGGACAGATACGCAGTATTTT. Its translation: CASSLGTSGTDTQYF. Variable domain in full (rest from reference TRBV11-2 and TRBJ2-3): EAGVAQSPRYKIIEKRQSVAFWCNPISGHATLYWYQQILGQGPKLLIQFQNNGVVDDSQLPKDRFSAERLKGVDSTLKIQPAKLEDSAVYLCASSLGTSGTDTQYFGPGTRLTVL.

In this sample, this clonotype turned up many times. The chain is built from TRBV5-4 and TRBJ2-3, with 9 bases matching TRBD2. The V and J ends lost 3 bases and 3 bases, in that order; junction bases with no gene match: 5. CDR3 length: 15 residues. CDR1 is SGHNT and CDR2 is YYREEE in the germline V gene (reference sequence). CDR3 loop: CASSSLSGGTDTQYF. The CDR3 region has the DNA TGTGCCAGCAGCTCTCTTAGCGGGGGTACAGATACGCAGTATTTT.

Regarding this clonotype: This CDR3 is missing its conserved last phenylalanine or tryptophan, likely due to a read error. The chain is built from TRBV11-2 and TRBJ1-6; D unclear. CDR1 and CDR2 from the germline V gene are SGHAT and FQNNGV. This CDR3 is 15 amino acids long. The DNA of the CDR3 is TGTGCCAGCAGCTTAGCCTCGGGTAATAATTCACGCCTCCACTCT. It yields the protein CASSLASGNNSRLHS.

This clonotype was detected only once. Given a much more abundant clone one base away, this may be a read error. The rearrangement uses TRBV5-1 and TRBJ2-1; 8 bases match TRBD2. The length of the CDR3 is 15 residues. CDR1 SGHRS and CDR2 YFSETQ come from the germline V gene. CDR3 DNA sequence: TGCGCCGGCAGATACGGGACTAGCTCCTACAATGAGCAGTTCTTC. Protein: CAGRYGTSSYNEQFF.

Worth noting for this clonotype: This may come from a read error, since a much larger clone is one base off. The chain uses TRBV7-9 and TRBJ1-1, with a possible D match to TRBD1 (5 bases). The germline V gene encodes CDR1 SEHNR and CDR2 FQNEAQ (reference sequence). This CDR3 spans 12 amino acids. The CDR3 is CTSSSQGFEAFF. CDR3 in DNA: TGTACCAGCAGCTCTCAGGGTTTTGAAGCTTTCTTT.